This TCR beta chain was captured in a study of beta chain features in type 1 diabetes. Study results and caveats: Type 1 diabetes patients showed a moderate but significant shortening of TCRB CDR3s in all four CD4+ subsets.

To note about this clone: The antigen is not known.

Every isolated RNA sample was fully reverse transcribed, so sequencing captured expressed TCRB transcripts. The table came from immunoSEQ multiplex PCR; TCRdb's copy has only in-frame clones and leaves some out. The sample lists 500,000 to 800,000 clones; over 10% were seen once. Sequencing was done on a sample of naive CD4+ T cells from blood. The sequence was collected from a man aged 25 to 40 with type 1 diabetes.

Here the CDR3 reads CASSVVTQGKNIQYF. The CDR3 DNA reads TGTGCCAGCAGCGTAGTTACCCAGGGCAAAAACATTCAGTACTTC. The chain couples TRBV9 to TRBJ2-4; TRBD1 is a possible D gene (5 bases). The CDR3 has 15 amino acids. Germline V lookup: CDR1 SGDLS, CDR2 YYNGEE. Trimming left V 0 bases short and J 3 bases short, with 10 bases between.